This T cell receptor (beta chain) stems from a study of graft-versus-host responses after intestinal transplantation (dated by TCRdb to the early 2020s). Regarding the research as a whole: The transplants that recipients received were multivisceral, liver-intestinal, or isolated intestinal. Every recipient was given anti-thymocyte globulin induction, followed by 3 to 4 years of maintenance tacrolimus and steroids. Graft-versus-host and host-versus-graft alloreactive T cell clones were tracked in the graft, circulation and bone marrow after intestinal transplantation using bulk TCR-beta CDR3 sequencing. Alloreactive clones were identified by sequencing pre-transplant mixed lymphocyte reaction products and comparing these products with unstimulated pre-transplant donor and recipient T cells. The cohort enrolled about 23 intestinal transplant recipients, one of whom was a retransplant, and a few patients without pretransplant specimens were excluded. Donor T cell macrochimerism was defined as a peak of at least 4% donor T cells among recipient peripheral blood mononuclear cells. Samples from a few later patients were sequenced in-house on an Illumina MiSeq with MiXCR processing rather than by the commercial service.

Study-level results and caveats: Early after transplant, declines in HvG clones were associated with peak levels of circulating GvH clones. In the allografts of patients with donor T cell macrochimerism, GvH to HvG T cell clonal ratios were high. Conclusions were limited by the relatively low number and heterogeneity of intestinal transplant patients. GvH clones were found in recipient bone marrow, and some of the GvH clones appeared earlier in ileal mucosa or blood, which is consistent with an intestinal mucosal origin.

The library was prepared using the immunoSEQ multiplex PCR assay. For most patients, high-throughput TCR-beta CDR3 sequencing of genomic DNA was performed by Adaptive Biotechnologies. The original pipeline was this. Adaptive's ImmunoSEQ software was the source of the TCR sequencing data for 18 patients, while a few other patients were processed with MiXCR and VDJtools. CDR3 nucleotide sequences shared between donor and recipient were removed because their origin could not be assigned. To be classed as alloreactive, a clone needed at least 2-fold expansion over unstimulated cells and a minimum CFSE-low frequency of 0.002% (template counts) or 0.001% (read counts). Clones were considered mappable if detected in sequenced pre-transplant spleen, lymph node, or MLR CFSE-low populations of the donor or recipient. Cumulative frequency of alloreactive clones was calculated as a percentage of all sequences weighted by copy number. Imported from immuneACCESS, the table was reduced by TCRdb to in-frame sequences with V and J called. These copies leave out some clones; in studies compared against another copy, an unresolved V gene accounts for under half, and the cause of the remainder is not known. Clone size and V and J calls were adopted from that table, with D and trimming inferred from the DNA. The sample table lists 10,000 or so clones, almost 95% of them with a count of one. Clones ranked in the top ten supply 3.6% of the sample.

Blood samples were collected up to 4 times in the first month after transplant and then at least monthly when available. Regarding this clone: Its cognate antigen has yet to be identified. The sample holds no much larger clone one base away, and base qualities are not on file.

Per the germline V gene, SGHRS is the CDR1 and YFSETQ is the CDR2. Reading from cysteine to phenylalanine, the CDR3 counts 17 amino acids. The retained sequence is limited to the CDR3, 51 bases, with the frame set at the first base. Germline trimming amounts to 4 bases on V and 6 bases on J, with 17 as the count of junction bases outside the gene matches. The chain employs TRBV5-1 and TRBJ2-7; 9 bases in the middle match TRBD1. This clonotype originated in a human patient who received an intestinal transplant, so some T cells may come from the graft donor. This specimen was PBMCs, taken 40 to 45 days after intestinal transplantation. In nucleotides, the sequence is TGCGCCAGCAGCCGCACCTACAGGGGGCAAAAAGGACGCGAGCAGTACTTC. Translated, it gives CASSRTYRGQKGREQYF. The full variable domain, with segments outside the CDR3 supplied by the reference TRBV5-1 and TRBJ2-7 proteins, appears as KAGVTQTPRYLIKTRGQQVTLSCSPISGHRSVSWYQQTPGQGLQFLFEYFSETQRNKGNFPGRFSGRQFSNSRSEMNVSTLELGDSALYLCASSRTYRGQKGREQYFGPGTRLTVT.